This TCR beta chain was documented in a study of somatic mutations in cytotoxic T cells in rheumatoid arthritis. Germline lookup yields CDR1 MGHRA and CDR2 YSYEKL. This CDR3 is 15 amino acids long. V shed 2 bases and J 6 bases; nucleotides not matched to a gene: 6. TCRdb's table, derived via immunoSEQ multiplex PCR, lists solely in-frame clones and lacks some. The table lists 4,500 to 5,000 clones, around 72% of them singletons. This clone was observed a handful of times. Source material: CD8+ T cells sorted from blood. This chain uses TRBV4-1 with TRBJ2-2; 7 bases are shared with TRBD1. The clonotype comes from a man between 65 and 85 years old with rheumatoid arthritis. In nucleotides, the CDR3 is TGCGCCAGCAGCCAATATGCGACAGGGTCCGGGGAGCTGTTTTTT. Translation gives CASSQYATGSGELFF.